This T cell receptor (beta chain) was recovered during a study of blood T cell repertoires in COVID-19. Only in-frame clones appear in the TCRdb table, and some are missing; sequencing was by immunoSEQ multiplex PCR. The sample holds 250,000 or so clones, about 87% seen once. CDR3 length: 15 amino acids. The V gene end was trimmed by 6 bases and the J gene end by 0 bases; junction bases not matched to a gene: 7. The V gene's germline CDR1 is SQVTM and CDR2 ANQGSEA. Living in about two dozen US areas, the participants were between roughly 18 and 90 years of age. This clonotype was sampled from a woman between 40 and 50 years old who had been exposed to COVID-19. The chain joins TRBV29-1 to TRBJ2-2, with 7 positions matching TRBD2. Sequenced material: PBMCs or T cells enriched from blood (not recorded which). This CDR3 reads CSVGVAGANTGELFF. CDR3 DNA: TGCAGCGTCGGGGTAGCGGGCGCGAACACCGGGGAGCTGTTTTTT.